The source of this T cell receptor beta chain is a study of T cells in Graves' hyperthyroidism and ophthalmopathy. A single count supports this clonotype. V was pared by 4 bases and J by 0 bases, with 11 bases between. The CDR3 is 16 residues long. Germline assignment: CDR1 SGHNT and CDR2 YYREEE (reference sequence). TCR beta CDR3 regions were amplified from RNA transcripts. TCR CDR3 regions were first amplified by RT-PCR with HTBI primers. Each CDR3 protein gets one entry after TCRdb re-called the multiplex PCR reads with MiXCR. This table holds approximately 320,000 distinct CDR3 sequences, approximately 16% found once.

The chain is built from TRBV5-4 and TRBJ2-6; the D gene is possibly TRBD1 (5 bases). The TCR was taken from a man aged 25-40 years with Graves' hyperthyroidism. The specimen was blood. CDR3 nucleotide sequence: TGTGCCAGCAGCGTTGGGGCTGCCTCTGGGGCCAACGTCCTGACTTTC. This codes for CASSVGAASGANVLTF.